One sample yielded the 8 T cell receptor beta chains listed below, sequenced in a study of control samples from healthy donors and cancer patients. Produced via immunoSEQ multiplex PCR; TCRdb's table is partial and in-frame only. The repertoire holds 25,000 to 30,000 clones, with 85% to 90% as singletons. Input material: PBMCs. The receptors here all came from a woman between 35 and 50 years old with lung cancer.

The rearrangement links TRBV11-1 to TRBJ1-6; D might be TRBD1 (6 bases). The germline CDR1 and CDR2 sequences are SGHAT and FQDESV (reference sequence). CDR3 length: 15 amino acids. The V end lost 1 base, the J end lost 10 bases, and 14 bases lay between the germline ends. The CDR3 sequence: CASSLGTVGNSPLHF. CDR3 nucleotide sequence: TGTGCCAGCAGCTTAGGGACAGTGGGGAACTCACCCCTCCACTTT.

This clone occurred a few times. The chain combines TRBV25-1 with TRBJ2-7, with D possibly TRBD2 on 6 matching bases. Trimming took off 3 bases at V and 3 bases at J, with 9 bases between the two ends. The CDR3 sequence is 13 residues long. CDR1 and CDR2 (germline): MGHDK, SYGVNS. CDR3 sequence (DNA): TGTGCCAGCAGTGAGGAGGGGTACTACGAGCAGTACTTC. Its protein product is CASSEEGYYEQYF.

This clone occurred once. The chain links TRBV11-3 to TRBJ1-2; D is perhaps TRBD1 (5 bases). Trimming shortened V by 5 bases and J by 5 bases, and 15 bases separated the two germline ends. The CDR3 extends over 14 amino acids. Germline lookup yields CDR1 SGHNT and CDR2 YENEEA. Here the CDR3 DNA reads TGTGCCAGCAGCCCAAGCCCCGGGACTTATGGCTACACCTTC. Its translation is CASSPSPGTYGYTF.

This clone was picked up one time. V is TRBV7-2 and J is TRBJ2-1; perhaps TRBD2 as D (5 bases). The CDR3 is made up of 13 amino acids. CDR1 is SGHTA and CDR2 is FQGNSA in the germline V gene. V was clipped by 4 bases and J by 9 bases, with 13 bases between them. The CDR3 loop reads CASSSSGLPEQFF. The CDR3 DNA reads as TGTGCCAGCAGCTCCTCAGGACTCCCTGAGCAGTTCTTC.

This clone came up once. The chain carries TRBV4-3 and TRBJ1-4; D is uncertain. CDR1 LGHNA and CDR2 YSLEER come from the germline V gene. V dropped 1 base and J dropped 4 bases, with 7 bases sitting between them. CDR3 length: 14 residues. The CDR3 DNA follows: TGCGCCAGCAGCCAAGGAACGGGTAATGAAAAACTGTTTTTT. Protein sequence: CASSQGTGNEKLFF.

The CDR3 spells CASSLGDAGNEQFF. CDR3 nucleotide sequence: TGTGCCAGCAGCTTAGGCGACGCGGGCAATGAGCAGTTCTTC. The chain combines TRBV13 with TRBJ2-1; a possible D gene is TRBD2 (5 bases). CDR3 length: 14 residues. The V gene lost 0 bases and the J gene lost 6 bases, with 9 bases spanning the gap. CDR1 PRHDT and CDR2 FYEKMQ come from the germline V gene (reference sequence).

This sequence joins TRBV5-1 and TRBJ2-5, with D possibly matching TRBD2 (6 bases). This CDR3 contains 17 residues. Germline values: CDR1 SGHRS, CDR2 YFSETQ. Trimming took off 0 bases at V and 0 bases at J, with 15 bases between the two ends. The CDR3 loop reads CASSLARRDGYQETQYF. DNA for the CDR3: TGCGCCAGCAGCTTGGCCCGGAGGGACGGTTACCAAGAGACCCAGTACTTC.

V is TRBV3-1 (or the pseudogene TRBV3-2) and J is TRBJ1-2; 10 bases map to TRBD1. Germline CDR1 reads LGHDT; CDR2 reads YNNKEL (reference sequence). The CDR3 has 14 residues. The J segment lost 8 bases and the V segment lost 0 bases, leaving 3 bases of the junction unmatched. The CDR3 nucleotides read TGTGCCAGCAGCCAAGAAGGACAGGGGGGAGGCTACACCTTC. This gives the protein CASSQEGQGGGYTF.